This T cell receptor (beta chain) is drawn from a study of blood T cell repertoires in COVID-19. As for the study in general: PBMCs, B-cell-depleted T cells, or T cells were the source of the cDNA or gDNA that made up the material.

Methods used by the authors: Amplification with reference gene primers provided the estimates of nucleated cell counts. Some clones are missing from TCRdb's copy, which holds only in-frame ones; the method was immunoSEQ multiplex PCR. D and trimming were read from the DNA, whereas the V and J calls and clone size are those reported in that table. The sample lists roughly 100,000 clones, around 90% seen once, with around 3.3% in the top ten. Trimming removed 5 bases from V and 4 bases from J; junction bases left unmatched: 5. The germline gives CDR1 SGHNT, CDR2 YENEEA. CDR3 length: 15 amino acids. This TCR was recovered from a middle-aged man in a cohort sampled during active COVID-19. The rearrangement joins TRBV11-3 to TRBJ2-3, with 11 bases aligning to TRBD1. Source material: peripheral blood. As DNA, the CDR3 is TGTGCCAGCAGCCCAAAGGACAGGGGGCCAGATACGCAGTATTTT. This translates into CASSPKDRGPDTQYF.